This is a list of T cell receptor beta chains from one sample in a study of T cell changes during pregnancy in multiple sclerosis. Using immunoSEQ multiplex PCR, the repertoire was profiled, and TCRdb retains in-frame clones only, with some absent. In the table there are roughly 110,000 clones, roughly 92% of which are singletons. Sequenced here: peripheral blood, sampled in the third trimester of pregnancy. All receptors come from a female donor with multiple sclerosis, enrolled in a pregnancy study. Each CDR3 is given with its conserved first and last residue. Each record gives: clone size, J gene, V gene, CDR3 protein. Some rows mark clone size as missing; the rest say once, few, many or name a class of expanded clone.

once	TRBJ2-3	TRBV28	CASSLRDRTDTQYF
NA	TRBJ2-1	TRBV7-2	CASSVTSGGPYEQFF
NA	TRBJ1-5	TRBV2	CASSRSTGSGQPQHF
NA	TRBJ1-1	TRBV5-1	CASSFGADTEAFF
few	TRBJ1-5	TRBV7-8	CASSAGQGNQPQHF
NA	TRBJ1-2	TRBV5-4	CASSHSLSRQPSYGYTF
NA	TRBJ2-7	TRBV5-6	CASSPPSGRAGEQYF
NA	TRBJ1-4	TRBV18	CASSPYGNEKLFF
NA	TRBJ2-2	TRBV5-1	CASRGQMNTGELFF
NA	TRBJ1-6	TRBV2	CASSPHLSPLHF
NA	TRBJ2-1	TRBV29-1	CSVEAGRPYNEQFF
NA	TRBJ2-2	TRBV9	CASSAPRISANTGELFF
NA	TRBJ2-1	TRBV27	CASSSGLAPNEQFF
NA	TRBJ1-1	TRBV2	CASSGFDIMNTEAFF
NA	TRBJ2-7	TRBV5-1	CASSLAGGGLSYEQYF
NA	TRBJ1-2	TRBV9	CASSADYKQGYLNGYTF
NA	TRBJ1-2	TRBV5-6	CASSSIPGQGVYGYTF
NA	TRBJ1-2	TRBV27	CASSFDRGRGYGYTF
NA	TRBJ2-1	TRBV2	CASRRGQVKFF
NA	TRBJ1-1	TRBV5-4	CASSSGQRREAFF
NA	TRBJ1-1	TRBV6-5	CASRRGQGNTEAFF
NA	TRBJ1-2	TRBV7-8	CASSPRTFNYGYTF
once	TRBJ2-7	TRBV2	CASSGGTSGRRSSYEQYF
NA	TRBJ1-2	TRBV18	CASSPSRQEADYGYTF
many	TRBJ2-7	TRBV7-6	CASSPFGDSSYEQYF
NA	TRBJ2-7	TRBV14	CASSQGGVNTPYEQYF
NA	TRBJ1-3	TRBV2	CASSRGEGSGNTIYF
NA	TRBJ2-3	TRBV5-6	CASSLEGAGTDTQYF
NA	TRBJ1-1	TRBV7-9	CASSLEGHGSF
NA	TRBJ1-4	TRBV6-1	CASSEVAGVAEKLFF
once	TRBJ1-2	TRBV19	CASRARGLNYGYTF
once	TRBJ2-7	TRBV19	CASKRRDSFYEQYF
once	TRBJ2-3	TRBV9	CASSVDGGVTDTQYF